The next 17 T cell receptor beta chains were all read from a single sample in a study of identical twins. TCRdb reprocessed the 5' RACE reads via MiXCR and lists one record per CDR3 protein. The profile shows approximately 1.8 million distinct CDR3 sequences, around 29% of them singletons. Sequencing input: cord blood. The receptors here all came from a newborn girl in good health.

This clonotype was counted only a few times. The chain has TRBV7-8 and TRBJ2-7, with unresolved D. This CDR3 region has 14 residues. Germline V CDR1 and CDR2: SGHVS, FQNEAQ. The germline V and J ends were trimmed by 1 base and 3 bases, with 10 bases remaining between them. The CDR3 DNA reads as TGTGCCAGCAGCTTAGGTCACGGAGACTACGAGCAGTACTTC. Translating it yields CASSLGHGDYEQYF. The variable domain in full, completed from reference TRBV7-8 and TRBJ2-7, reads GAGVSQSPRYKVAKRGQDVALRCDPISGHVSLFWYQQALGQGPEFLTYFQNEAQLDKSGLPSDRFFAERPEGSVSTLKIQRTQQEDSAVYLCASSLGHGDYEQYFGPGTRLTVT.

This clonotype was observed a few times. The rearrangement joins TRBV27 to TRBJ2-1; 11 bases map to TRBD2. J gave up 3 bases and V 5 bases, and 9 bases lay outside the gene matches. Germline V gene data show CDR1 as MNHEY and CDR2 as SMNVEV (reference sequence). The CDR3 is made up of 17 amino acids. The CDR3 loop reads CASSHSSLAGVYNEQFF. The CDR3 nucleotides read TGTGCCAGCAGTCACTCATCACTAGCGGGGGTCTACAATGAGCAGTTCTTC.

This clonotype came up a few times. The gene calls are TRBV3-1 and TRBJ2-1, with 7 bases aligning to TRBD2. Germline lookup yields CDR1 LGHDT and CDR2 YNNKEL (reference sequence). Trimming at V came to 1 base and at J to 9 bases, leaving 12 bases not matched to a gene. The CDR3 totals 16 residues. As DNA, the CDR3 is TGTGCCAGCAGCCAAGTGCACCCCAGCGGGATGGCTGAGCAGTTCTTC. Translated, it gives CASSQVHPSGMAEQFF.

The chain combines TRBV27 with TRBJ1-5; D uncertain. The CDR3 covers 13 residues. CDR1 and CDR2 (germline): MNHEY, SMNVEV (reference sequence). Trimming took off 2 bases at V and 6 bases at J, with 8 bases between the two ends. CDR3 in amino acids: CASSLSRFQPQHF. The CDR3 DNA reads as TGTGCCAGCAGTTTAAGCCGGTTTCAGCCCCAGCATTTT.

The chain links TRBV11-1 to TRBJ2-3; D not resolved. Trimming took 5 bases from V and 5 from J, leaving 8 bases between them. The CDR3 spans 12 residues. The germline gives CDR1 SGHAT, CDR2 FQDESV (reference sequence). CDR3 sequence reads: CASSRPRDTQYF. DNA for the CDR3: TGTGCCAGCAGCCGGCCGAGAGATACGCAGTATTTT. Drawing the rest from reference TRBV11-1 and TRBJ2-3, the complete variable domain is EAEVAQSPRYKITEKSQAVAFWCDPISGHATLYWYRQILGQGPELLVQFQDESVVDDSQLPKDRFSAERLKGVDSTLKIQPAELGDSAMYLCASSRPRDTQYFGPGTRLTVL.

This clonotype has at least ten counts. The chain recombines TRBV24-1 with TRBJ2-1; 11 bases agree with TRBD2. The CDR3 runs to 15 residues. With V trimmed by 6 bases and J by 0 bases, 0 bases remained unmatched. Germline values: CDR1 KGHDR, CDR2 SFDVKD. CDR3 sequence: CATSTSGSSYNEQFF. CDR3 coding DNA: TGTGCCACCAGTACTAGCGGGAGCTCCTACAATGAGCAGTTCTTC.

The chain employs TRBV7-9 and TRBJ2-3; TRBD2 agrees at 10 bases. The CDR3 runs to 17 residues. Germline V CDR1 and CDR2: SEHNR, FQNEAQ (reference sequence). V lost 5 bases and J lost 2; bases outside the gene matches: 10. The CDR3 reads CASSPARGLATTDTQYF. For the CDR3, the DNA is TGTGCCAGCAGCCCGGCCAGGGGACTAGCGACCACAGATACGCAGTATTTT.

A single count supports this clonotype. This chain links TRBV15 with TRBJ1-2, with a possible D match to TRBD1 (5 bases). The CDR3 covers 15 residues. Deletions cut 6 bases from V and 0 bases from J, with 14 bases between. Germline V gene sequence: CDR1 LNHNV, CDR2 YYDKDF (reference sequence). The CDR3 region has the DNA TGTGCCACCAGTAGTGAGCGGGGGGCTAACTATGGCTACACCTTC. Translated: CATSSERGANYGYTF.

The chain joins TRBV20-1 to TRBJ2-3; 7 bases map to TRBD1. This CDR3 has 15 amino acids. Germline trimming cut 4 bases from V and 2 bases from J; bases unmatched to any gene: 9. Germline CDR1 DFQATT, CDR2 SNEGSKA (reference sequence). CDR3 coding DNA: TGCAGTGCTAAAGAGACAGGGATGATCACAGATACGCAGTATTTT. It yields the protein CSAKETGMITDTQYF.

This clonotype has a handful of counts. This sequence joins TRBV20-1 and TRBJ2-2; TRBD2 is a possible D gene (5 bases). CDR3 length: 13 amino acids. The germline V and J ends were trimmed by 3 bases and 4 bases, with 9 bases remaining between them. The germline CDR1 and CDR2 sequences are DFQATT and SNEGSKA (reference sequence). CDR3 amino acids: CSASGVGTGELFF. Written as DNA, the CDR3 is TGCAGTGCTAGCGGGGTGGGCACCGGGGAGCTGTTTTTT.

About this clonotype: At one end the junction does not follow the germline gene, possibly because of a read error. The chain employs TRBV6-6 and TRBJ1-5, with 7 bases lining up with TRBD1. This CDR3 contains 15 residues. Looked up from germline, CDR1 is MNHNY and CDR2 is SVGAGI (reference sequence). The CDR3 is CAGRGGQVSNQPQHF. The CDR3 nucleotides read TGTGCCGGCAGGGGAGGACAGGTTAGCAATCAGCCCCAGCATTTT.

This chain links TRBV15 with TRBJ1-5; unclear D gene. The germline V and J ends were trimmed by 0 bases and 0 bases, with 6 bases remaining between them. This CDR3 has 15 residues. The V gene's germline CDR1 is LNHNV and CDR2 YYDKDF (reference sequence). CDR3 DNA sequence: TGTGCCACCAGCAGAGATCCCCATAGCAATCAGCCCCAGCATTTT. Amino acid sequence: CATSRDPHSNQPQHF.

In DNA form, the CDR3 reads TGTGCCAGCAGCCCCAGCGGGGCAGCCTACAATGAGCAGTTCTTC. Amino acid sequence: CASSPSGAAYNEQFF. The rearrangement uses TRBV11-2 and TRBJ2-1, with 7 bases identical to TRBD2. Unmatched junction bases numbered 6, after V lost 5 bases and J lost 2 bases. Germline V gives CDR1 SGHAT, CDR2 FQNNGV. The CDR3 consists of 15 residues.

This clonotype was seen only a few times. The chain joins TRBV5-1 to TRBJ1-4; 8 bases fit TRBD1. Germline CDR1 and CDR2: SGHRS and YFSETQ. V dropped 4 bases and J dropped 8; count of bases not matched to a gene: 7. This CDR3 is built from 14 residues. The CDR3 loop is CASSRQGTGEKLFF. The CDR3 DNA is TGCGCCAGCAGCCGACAGGGGACAGGAGAAAAACTGTTTTTT.

The rearrangement uses TRBV12-5 and TRBJ2-3; weak D call: TRBD1 (5 bases). Germline values: CDR1 LGHNT, CDR2 FRNRAP. The CDR3 is 18 residues long. V was trimmed by 2 bases and J by 0 bases, leaving 18 bases between them. The CDR3 coding sequence is TGTGCTAGTGGTTTGAGATTGGGGCGGAAGACTAGCACAGATACGCAGTATTTT. Amino acid sequence: CASGLRLGRKTSTDTQYF.

The rearrangement links TRBV6-1 to TRBJ2-3, with a possible D match to TRBD2 (5 bases). The V end lost 2 bases, the J end lost 0 bases, and 9 bases lay between the germline ends. The length of the CDR3 is 15 residues. The germline gives CDR1 MNHNS, CDR2 SASEGT. CDR3 bases: TGTGCCAGCAGTGAACGCGGGTGGAGCACAGATACGCAGTATTTT. It is translated as CASSERGWSTDTQYF.

V and J are TRBV20-1 and TRBJ2-1, with D maybe TRBD2 (5 bases). CDR1 is DFQATT and CDR2 is SNEGSKA in the germline V gene (reference sequence). The CDR3 runs to 14 residues. V lost 7 bases, J lost 0 bases, and 13 bases lay in between. The CDR3 here is CSVTTTSSYNEQFF. In DNA form, the CDR3 reads TGCAGTGTTACGACTACGAGCTCCTACAATGAGCAGTTCTTC.